This entry concerns a single T cell receptor beta chain. This specimen comes from a study of blood T cell repertoires in COVID-19. For the study at large: The United States, Italy and Spain were the sources of the acute and convalescent COVID-19 samples.

V trimming: 9 bases; J trimming: 3 bases; junction bases outside the gene matches: 7. The CDR3 runs 13 residues. Germline values: CDR1 MNHEY, CDR2 SMNVEV (reference sequence). Source study methods: Amplifying reference gene primers gave estimates of nucleated cell counts. TCRdb's table, derived via immunoSEQ multiplex PCR, lists solely in-frame clones and lacks some. That table furnishes V, J and clone size, whereas the DNA furnished D and trimming. The sample comprises roughly 150,000 clones, more than 65% of which are singletons, and approximately 9.7% rests with the top ten. Sequenced material: peripheral blood. This clonotype originated in a woman aged 45-65 years with acute or convalescent COVID-19. The rearrangement joins TRBV27 to TRBJ1-1, with 7 bases aligning to TRBD1. CDR3 amino acids: CARRQGGYTEAFF. The CDR3 DNA follows: TGTGCCAGACGACAGGGCGGGTACACTGAAGCTTTCTTT.